The source of this TCR beta chain is a study of control samples from healthy donors and cancer patients. The table came from immunoSEQ multiplex PCR; TCRdb's copy has only in-frame clones and leaves some out. The table lists under 150,000 clones, about 95% of them singletons, with less than 4% in the top ten. The CDR3 covers 14 residues. CDR1 is LNHDA and CDR2 is SQIVND in the germline V gene (reference sequence). Trimming took off 7 bases at V and 1 base at J, with 13 bases between the two ends. Material: blood. The receptor comes from a man aged 25-40 years in good health. The chain is built from TRBV19 and TRBJ1-1, with a weak D call TRBD1 (6 bases). The CDR3 nucleotides read TGTGCCAGTAAATATGGACAGACGAACACTGAAGCTTTCTTT. As protein: CASKYGQTNTEAFF.